This T cell receptor (beta chain) derives from a study of blood T cell repertoires in COVID-19. Overall study context: COVID-19 samples from acute and convalescent phases originated in the United States, Italy and Spain. T cells, B-cell-depleted T cells, or PBMCs provided the cDNA or gDNA that served as material.

Methods used by the authors: Scientists estimated how many nucleated cells there were by amplifying reference gene primers. Clones were read by immunoSEQ multiplex PCR, and TCRdb kept only the in-frame ones, dropping some. That table gives V, J and clone size, and the DNA gave D and trimming. The sample records 150,000 to 200,000 clones, 80% to 90% being singletons. CDR3 length: 14 amino acids. The germline CDR1 and CDR2 sequences are MDHEN and SYDVKM. The J segment lost 9 bases and the V segment lost 7 bases, leaving 13 bases of the junction unmatched. This chain links TRBV28 with TRBJ1-1; 8 bases are shared with TRBD1. Sample: peripheral blood. The source is a man between 50 and 59 years old with active or convalescent COVID-19. CDR3 DNA: TGTGCCAGCATCCAGAGGACAGGGAGTCTCCAAGCTTTCTTT. Amino acids: CASIQRTGSLQAFF.